Listed below are T cell receptor beta chains from one sample, sequenced in a study of high-grade serous ovarian cancer treatment subgroups. Sequencing used immunoSEQ multiplex PCR; TCRdb keeps in-frame clones, though not all of them. The repertoire holds 4,500 or so clones, approximately 69% seen once, with roughly 10% in the top ten. Sequencing used tumor tissue. The receptors originated from a human donor with high-grade serous ovarian cancer. Each CDR3 is given with its conserved first and last residue. The order of the fields is V gene, J gene, D gene, clone size, CDR3 protein, CDR3 DNA. A D gene is named only where the DNA matches it firmly. Clone size is not always given. Where it is, it says once, few, many or a class for expanded clones.

TRBV9	TRBJ1-1	TRBD1	NA	CASSEGQLNTEAFF	TGTGCCAGCAGCGAGGGACAGCTGAACACTGAAGCTTTCTTT
TRBV5-1	TRBJ2-1	TRBD2	NA	CASSSLKRGGIYEQFF	TGCGCCAGCAGCTCCCTTAAGCGGGGGGGAATCTATGAGCAGTTCTTC
TRBV5-6	TRBJ1-1	NA	NA	CASRTSGKGRNTEAFF	TGTGCCAGCAGGACCTCAGGGAAGGGGAGGAACACTGAAGCTTTCTTT
TRBV10-3	TRBJ2-3	TRBD2	NA	CAISPGGIGGTSASIPTDTQYF	TGTGCCATCAGTCCAGGGGGCATTGGGGGGACTAGCGCCTCAATCCCCACAGATACGCAGTATTTT
TRBV2	TRBJ2-7	NA	NA	CASSEGQIAYEQYF	TGTGCCAGCAGTGAAGGACAGATCGCCTACGAGCAGTACTTC
TRBV28	TRBJ1-2	TRBD1	NA	CASRNNRGRYGYTF	TGTGCCAGCAGAAATAACAGGGGGAGATATGGCTACACCTTC
TRBV7-2	TRBJ1-6	NA	NA	CASSLGPTSRNSYNSPLHF	TGTGCCAGCAGCTTAGGCCCGACATCTCGGAACTCCTATAATTCACCCCTCCACTTT
TRBV5-5	TRBJ1-1	NA	NA	CASSQDGVNTEAFF	TGCGCCAGCAGCCAAGATGGAGTGAACACTGAAGCTTTCTTT
TRBV6-5	TRBJ1-6	NA	few	CASSYSRDSYNSPLHF	TGTGCCAGCAGTTACTCCCGGGACTCTTATAATTCACCCCTCCACTTT
TRBV28	TRBJ2-2	NA	NA	CASRPTDRNTGELFF	TGTGCCAGCAGACCAACTGACAGGAACACCGGGGAGCTGTTTTTT
TRBV2	TRBJ2-1	NA	few	CASSDSVPSYNEQFF	TGTGCCAGCAGCGATAGCGTTCCCTCCTACAATGAGCAGTTCTTC
TRBV4-2	TRBJ1-4	TRBD1	NA	CASSAPGQTNEKLFF	TGTGCCAGCAGTGCTCCGGGACAGACTAATGAAAAACTGTTTTTT
TRBV6-1	TRBJ2-3	NA	few	CASSEPEGADTQYF	TGTGCCAGCAGTGAACCGGAGGGAGCAGATACGCAGTATTTT
TRBV28	TRBJ1-2	NA	NA	CASTPRSNGARYGYTF	TGTGCCAGCACCCCGCGGTCAAACGGGGCGCGTTATGGCTACACCTTC
TRBV18	TRBJ2-5	NA	NA	CASSPGGETQYF	TGTGCCAGCTCACCGGGCGGGGAGACCCAGTACTTC
TRBV29-1	TRBJ2-3	NA	NA	CSVDMGRTQYF	TGCAGCGTTGATATGGGGAGAACGCAGTATTTT
TRBV4-3	TRBJ2-2	NA	NA	CASRRRSRDTGELFF	TGCGCCAGCAGACGACGCTCCAGGGACACCGGGGAGCTGTTTTTT
TRBV15	TRBJ1-4	NA	NA	CATSRGRGEKLFF	TGTGCCACCAGCAGGGGGAGGGGTGAAAAACTGTTTTTT
TRBV7-9	TRBJ1-2	NA	NA	CASSLGVGGYTF	TGTGCCAGCAGCTTAGGTGTGGGGGGCTACACCTTC
TRBV9	TRBJ1-1	NA	NA	CASSPGGGNTEAFF	TGTGCCAGCAGCCCGGGCGGGGGGAACACTGAAGCTTTCTTT
TRBV7-3	TRBJ1-2	TRBD1	few	CASSSGQGRGYTF	TGTGCCAGCAGCTCGGGACAGGGCCGGGGCTACACCTTC
TRBV5-3	TRBJ1-3	NA	NA	CARSYPKGPGNTIYF	TGTGCCAGAAGTTACCCGAAGGGCCCTGGAAACACCATATATTTT
TRBV15	TRBJ1-1	NA	NA	CATSRGGRTNTEAFF	TGTGCCACCAGCAGAGGGGGCAGGACGAACACTGAAGCTTTCTTT
TRBV7-8	TRBJ1-2	TRBD1	NA	CASSLTGDGIYGYTF	TGTGCCAGCAGCTTGACAGGGGACGGAATCTATGGCTACACCTTC
TRBV7-7	TRBJ2-1	NA	NA	CASSLGPYNEQFF	TGTGCCAGCAGCTTGGGACCCTACAATGAGCAGTTCTTC
TRBV7-2	TRBJ1-1	NA	NA	CASRMNQGKMNTEAFF	TGTGCCAGCAGGATGAATCAGGGTAAAATGAACACTGAAGCTTTCTTT
TRBV18	TRBJ2-2	NA	NA	CASSPPGTSAGELFF	TGTGCCAGCTCACCACCCGGGACTTCGGCCGGGGAGCTGTTTTTT
TRBV7-9	TRBJ1-4	TRBD1	few	CASSAPLQGASEKLFF	TGTGCCAGCAGCGCCCCTTTACAGGGGGCGAGTGAAAAACTGTTTTTT
TRBV19	TRBJ1-5	NA	few	CASTLQDLCNQPQHF	TGTGCCAGTACCCTACAGGATTTGTGCAATCAGCCCCAGCATTTT
TRBV7-6	TRBJ2-2	TRBD2	NA	CASSPRGGNTGELFF	TGTGCCAGCAGCCCTCGGGGGGGAAACACCGGGGAGCTGTTTTTT
TRBV6-4	TRBJ2-1	NA	few	CASSDSEQSYNEQFF	TGTGCCAGCAGTGACTCGGAACAGAGCTACAATGAGCAGTTCTTC
TRBV4-1	TRBJ1-6	NA	few	CASSHDGQGYNSPLHF	TGCGCCAGCAGCCATGACGGGCAGGGGTATAATTCACCCCTCCACTTT
TRBV27	TRBJ1-2	NA	NA	CASSLREGYGYTF	TGTGCCAGCAGTTTAAGGGAGGGCTATGGCTACACCTTC
TRBV7-9	TRBJ1-1	NA	NA	CASSLTGGNTEAFF	TGTGCCAGCAGCTTAACTGGAGGGAACACTGAAGCTTTCTTT
TRBV7-2	TRBJ1-2	NA	NA	CASRIGQGSGGYTF	TGTGCCAGCAGAATAGGCCAGGGGTCGGGCGGCTACACCTTC